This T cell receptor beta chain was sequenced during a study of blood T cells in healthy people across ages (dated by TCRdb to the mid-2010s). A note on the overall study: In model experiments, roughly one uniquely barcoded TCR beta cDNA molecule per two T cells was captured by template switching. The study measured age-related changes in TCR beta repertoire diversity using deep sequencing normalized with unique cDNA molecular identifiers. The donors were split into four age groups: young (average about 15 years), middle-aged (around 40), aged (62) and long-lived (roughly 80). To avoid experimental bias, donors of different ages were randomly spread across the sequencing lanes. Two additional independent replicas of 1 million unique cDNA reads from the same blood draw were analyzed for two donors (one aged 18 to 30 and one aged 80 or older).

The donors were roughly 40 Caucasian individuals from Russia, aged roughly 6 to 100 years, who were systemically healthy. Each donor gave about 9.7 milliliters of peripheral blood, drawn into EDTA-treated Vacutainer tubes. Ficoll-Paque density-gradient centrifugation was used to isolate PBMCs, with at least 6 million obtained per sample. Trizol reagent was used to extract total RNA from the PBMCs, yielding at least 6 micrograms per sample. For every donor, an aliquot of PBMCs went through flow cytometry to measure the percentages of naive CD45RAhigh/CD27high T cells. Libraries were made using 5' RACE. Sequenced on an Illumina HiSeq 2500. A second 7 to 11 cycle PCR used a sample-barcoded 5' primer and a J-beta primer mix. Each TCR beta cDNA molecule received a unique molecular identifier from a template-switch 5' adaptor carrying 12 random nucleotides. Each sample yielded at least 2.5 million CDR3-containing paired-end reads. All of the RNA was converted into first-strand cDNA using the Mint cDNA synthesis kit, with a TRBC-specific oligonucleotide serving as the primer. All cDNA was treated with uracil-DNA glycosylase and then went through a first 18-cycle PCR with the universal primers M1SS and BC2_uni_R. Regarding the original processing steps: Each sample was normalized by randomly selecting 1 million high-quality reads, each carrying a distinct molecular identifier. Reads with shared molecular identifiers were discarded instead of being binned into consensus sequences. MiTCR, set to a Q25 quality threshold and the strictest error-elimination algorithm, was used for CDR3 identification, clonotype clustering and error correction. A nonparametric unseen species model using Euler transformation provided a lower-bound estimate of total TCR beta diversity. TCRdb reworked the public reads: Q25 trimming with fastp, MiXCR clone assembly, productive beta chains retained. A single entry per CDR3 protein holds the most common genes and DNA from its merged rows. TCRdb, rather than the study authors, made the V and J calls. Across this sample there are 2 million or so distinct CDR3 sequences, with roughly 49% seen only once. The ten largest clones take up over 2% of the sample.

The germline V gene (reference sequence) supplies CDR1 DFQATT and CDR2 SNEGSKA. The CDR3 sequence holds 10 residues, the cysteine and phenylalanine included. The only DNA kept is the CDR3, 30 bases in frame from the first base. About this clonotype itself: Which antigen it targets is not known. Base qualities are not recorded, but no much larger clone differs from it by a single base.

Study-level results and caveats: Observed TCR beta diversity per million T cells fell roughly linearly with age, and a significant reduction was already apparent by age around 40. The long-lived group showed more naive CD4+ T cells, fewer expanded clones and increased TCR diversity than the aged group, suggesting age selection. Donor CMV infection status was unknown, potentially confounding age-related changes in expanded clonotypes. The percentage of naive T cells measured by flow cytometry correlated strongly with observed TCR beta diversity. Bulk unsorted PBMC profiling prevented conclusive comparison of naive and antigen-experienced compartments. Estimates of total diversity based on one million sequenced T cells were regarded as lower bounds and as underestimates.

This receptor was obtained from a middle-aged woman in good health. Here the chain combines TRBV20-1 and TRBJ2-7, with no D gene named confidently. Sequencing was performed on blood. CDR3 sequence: CRAATYEQYF. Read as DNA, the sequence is TGCAGGGCGGCAACCTACGAGCAGTACTTC.